This T cell receptor (beta chain) was obtained from a study of shared clonotypes between healthy human individuals. As defined, naive CD8 cells were CD45RO-negative and positively selected for CCR7, with terminally differentiated effector memory CD45RA+ cells excluded. Those who donated, Caucasian adults without exception, all lived in Nashville, Tennessee. In germline, CDR1 is MNHEY, CDR2 SMNVEV (reference sequence). Trimming cost V 3 bases and J 5 bases; bases outside gene matches: 3. The CDR3 has 14 amino acids. Assay used: immunoSEQ multiplex PCR; TCRdb lists only in-frame clones, some missing. The sample consists of about 2.2 million clones, 93% of them appearing once.

Sequencing used naive CD8+ T cells from PBMCs. This sequence joins TRBV27 and TRBJ1-4, with 7 bases that match TRBD1. This clonotype was sampled from a man aged 18 to 30 in good health. Some clones in this sample may be carry-over from other donors' samples. The CDR3 reads CASSLTGWNEKLFF. CDR3 coding DNA: TGTGCCAGCAGTTTGACAGGGTGGAATGAAAAACTGTTTTTT.